These 12 T cell receptor beta chains originate from one sample sequenced in a study of shared T cell receptors in the human thymus. Some clones are missing from TCRdb's copy, which holds only in-frame ones; the method was immunoSEQ multiplex PCR. The sample has 550,000 to 800,000 clones, approximately 85% seen once; the top ten hold about 0.0098%. This same sample was also part of a study on human thymus T cells.

The source material was thymocytes. These receptors were collected from a girl under three years old with a congenital heart defect.

J is TRBJ2-3 and V is TRBV9; 10 bases agree with TRBD2. CDR1 and CDR2 from the germline V gene are SGDLS and YYNGEE. This CDR3 is 14 amino acids long. Trimming took 3 bases from V and 8 from J; bases not matched to a gene: 6. CDR3: CASSGGLAIPTQYF. The DNA for the CDR3 is TGTGCCAGCAGCGGGGGACTAGCGATACCTACGCAGTATTTT.

The chain recombines TRBV7-6 with TRBJ2-5, with 7 bases aligning to TRBD2. Germline V gene sequence: CDR1 SGHVS, CDR2 FNYEAQ. J gave up 0 bases and V 6 bases, and 7 bases lay outside the gene matches. The CDR3 totals 15 residues. CDR3 in DNA: TGTGCCAGCAGTACGGGGGGTCCGTACCAAGAGACCCAGTACTTC. It codes for CASSTGGPYQETQYF.

The chain uses TRBV19 and TRBJ1-2; 8 bases agree with TRBD1. The V gene end was trimmed by 5 bases and the J gene end by 2 bases; junction bases not matched to a gene: 10. The germline V gene has CDR1 LNHDA and CDR2 SQIVND (reference sequence). CDR3 length: 16 amino acids. The CDR3 DNA sequence: TGTGCCAGTAGTGTCCGAGGGACAGGAGGAAACTATGGCTACACCTTC. It specifies CASSVRGTGGNYGYTF.

The chain uses TRBV4-3 and TRBJ2-5, with 11 nucleotides matching TRBD2. Germline CDR1 and CDR2: LGHNA and YSLEER. The J segment lost 4 bases and the V segment lost 0 bases, leaving 10 bases of the junction unmatched. The length of the CDR3 is 18 residues. The CDR3: CASSQERDSGGAGETQYF. DNA for the CDR3: TGCGCCAGCAGCCAAGAAAGGGATAGCGGGGGGGCGGGAGAGACCCAGTACTTC.

The chain employs TRBV10-3 and TRBJ2-1, with TRBD2 matching 11 bases. CDR1 ENHRY and CDR2 SYGVKD come from the germline V gene. The CDR3 spans 16 residues. The junction had 16 bases not matched to a gene; V was cut back by 10 bases and J by 8 bases. The CDR3 nucleotides read TGTGCCACCCGACACACCCTAGCGGGGGGAGTATATGAGCAGTTCTTC. Translating gives CATRHTLAGGVYEQFF.

The chain couples TRBV12-2 to TRBJ2-1; TRBD2, the table's D call, lacks a check against the DNA. TRBV12-2 is a pseudogene segment. The CDR3 covers 14 residues. The CDR3 loop reads CASRLAVVVREQFF. DNA for the CDR3: TGTGCAAGTCGCTTAGCAGTTGTGGTCCGGGAGCAGTTCTTC.

This clone was counted a single time. The V and J genes are TRBV7-2 and TRBJ2-3, with D possibly matching TRBD2 (6 bases). This CDR3 contains 14 residues. V was trimmed by 5 bases and J by 0 bases, leaving 9 bases between them. The germline V gene has CDR1 SGHTA and CDR2 FQGNSA. For the CDR3, the DNA is TGTGCCAGCAGCCGGGGAGGTAGCACAGATACGCAGTATTTT. Translating gives CASSRGGSTDTQYF.

The chain links TRBV5-4 to TRBJ2-3; 8 positions match TRBD2. Germline-derived CDR1 and CDR2 are SGHNT and YYREEE (reference sequence). The CDR3 extends over 12 amino acids. CDR3 amino acids: CATGGSTDTQYF. In nucleotides, the CDR3 is TGTGCAACGGGGGGGAGCACAGATACGCAGTATTTT.

The rearrangement uses TRBV20-1 and TRBJ2-7, with D hard to call. CDR3 length equals 11 residues. Trimming shortened V by 7 bases and J by 2 bases, and 9 bases separated the two germline ends. CDR1 is DFQATT, CDR2 SNEGSKA, per germline (reference sequence). In DNA, the CDR3 is TGCAGTGTATTAGCCCCCTACGAGCAGTACTTC. The encoded protein is CSVLAPYEQYF.

The CDR3 DNA is TGCGCCAGCAGCTTGGAACTCGAACCAAGACAGGGAGGACACACTGAAGCTTTCTTT. Translated, it gives CASSLELEPRQGGHTEAFF. The chain recombines TRBV5-1 with TRBJ1-1; 7 positions agree with TRBD1. V lost 0 bases and J lost 3; bases outside the gene matches: 17. The germline CDR1 and CDR2 sequences are SGHRS and YFSETQ. The CDR3 has 19 amino acids.

A remark on this clone: One end of the junction varies from germline; a read error may be responsible. The rearrangement joins TRBV7-8 to TRBJ2-5; D is ambiguous. CDR3 length equals 15 residues. In germline, CDR1 is SGHVS, CDR2 FQNEAQ. Here the CDR3 DNA reads TGTGCCAGCAGCTTAGACCCCTACCTCCAAGAGGCCCAGTACTTC. This sequence encodes CASSLDPYLQEAQYF.

The table lists this clone with a few counts. The V gene is TRBV7-6, the J gene TRBJ2-7; D might be TRBD2 (7 bases). The germline V gene has CDR1 SGHVS and CDR2 FNYEAQ. V was cut by 1 base and J by 6 bases, with 16 bases left in between. CDR3 length equals 15 residues. CDR3 DNA: TGTGCCAGCAGCTTAGGGAGGGGGAGCGGGGCCGAGCAGTACTTC. This encodes CASSLGRGSGAEQYF.